Described below is a single TCR beta chain sequence and its context. Compared with germline, one end of the junction differs, possibly owing to a read error. Three rounds of nested PCR, following a modified ARM-PCR protocol, produced the TCRbeta library. TCRdb analysed the multiplex PCR reads with MiXCR anew, one entry per CDR3 protein. In the table there are roughly 75,000 distinct CDR3 sequences, around 74% of which are singletons. This sample is drawn from a study of tumor and adjacent non-tumor tissue in lung cancer. RNA was extracted from bulk tissue without any cell sorting. Germline V CDR1 and CDR2: SGHAT, FQDESV (reference sequence). CDR3 length equals 15 residues.

The material sequenced was lung tumor tissue. The source of this sequence is a woman in her 50s with non-small cell lung cancer. The chain couples TRBV11-1 to TRBJ2-7; D perhaps matches TRBD1 (5 bases). CDR3 bases: TGTGCCAGCAGCCGGACATGGGTGGCCTCCTACGAGCTGTACTTC. It translates to CASSRTWVASYELYF.